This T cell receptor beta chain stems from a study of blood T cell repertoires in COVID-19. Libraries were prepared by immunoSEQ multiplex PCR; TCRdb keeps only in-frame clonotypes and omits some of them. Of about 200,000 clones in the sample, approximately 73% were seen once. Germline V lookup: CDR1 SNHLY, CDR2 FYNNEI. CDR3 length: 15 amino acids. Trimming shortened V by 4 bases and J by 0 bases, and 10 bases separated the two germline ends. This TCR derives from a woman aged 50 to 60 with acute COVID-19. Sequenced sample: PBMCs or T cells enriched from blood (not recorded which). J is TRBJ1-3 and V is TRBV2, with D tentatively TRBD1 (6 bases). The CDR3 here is CASSGQAYSGNTIYF. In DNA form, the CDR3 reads TGTGCCAGCAGTGGACAGGCTTACTCTGGAAACACCATATATTTT.